The 9 T cell receptor beta chains presented below share a single source sample, sequenced in a study of CD8 T cells in Susac syndrome. RNA, at about 0.45 to 1 ug, was reverse transcribed with random hexamers. TCRdb analysed the immunoSEQ multiplex PCR reads with MiXCR anew, one entry per CDR3 protein. The sample includes some 60,000 distinct CDR3 sequences, around nine tenths of them seen just once. Sequencing used CD8+ T cells from PBMCs. Receptors originate from a human donor in good health.

This chain links TRBV5-4 with TRBJ1-2; 9 nucleotides align to TRBD1. The CDR3 extends over 17 amino acids. Germline CDR1 is SGHNT and CDR2 is YYREEE (reference sequence). Unmatched junction bases numbered 15, after V lost 1 base and J lost 8 bases. The DNA of the CDR3 is TGTGCCAGCAGCTTGTTCGGCAAGATGGGACAGGGTATGGGCTACACCTTC. This codes for CASSLFGKMGQGMGYTF.

V is TRBV4-3 and J is TRBJ1-4; D is undetermined. Germline V gene data show CDR1 as LGHNA and CDR2 as YSLEER. The CDR3 has 15 residues. Trimming cost V 4 bases and J 8 bases, with 17 bases left between them. DNA for the CDR3: TGCGCCAGCAGCCCGGAGGGAGTGGGTGAGGAAAAACTGTTTTTT. Translated, it gives CASSPEGVGEEKLFF.

The chain employs TRBV15 and TRBJ1-1, with TRBD1 identical over 8 bases. The CDR3 is 13 amino acids. The germline V gene has CDR1 LNHNV and CDR2 YYDKDF (reference sequence). V shed 4 bases, J shed 4 bases, and the junction held 2 bases outside the gene matches. The CDR3 DNA follows: TGTGCCACCAGCACGACAGGGGCCACTGAAGCTTTCTTT. Translated: CATSTTGATEAFF.

The chain has TRBV4-2 and TRBJ2-7; a possible D gene is TRBD2 (5 bases). V shed 3 bases and J shed 2 bases, with 20 bases lying between them. The CDR3 is 17 amino acids. Per germline, CDR1 LGHNA and CDR2 YNFKEQ. Here the CDR3 reads CASSQKAGVGPTYEQYF. For the CDR3, the DNA is TGTGCCAGCAGCCAGAAGGCGGGCGTAGGGCCAACCTACGAGCAGTACTTC.

The chain is built from TRBV4-2 and TRBJ2-2; no clear D gene. Germline assignment: CDR1 LGHNA and CDR2 YNFKEQ. The CDR3 is 14 amino acids. V gave up 4 bases and J gave up 0 bases, with 6 bases separating them. CDR3 bases: TGTGCCAGCAGCCCATACGCGAACACCGGGGAGCTGTTTTTT. It specifies CASSPYANTGELFF.

V gene TRBV19 combines with J gene TRBJ1-5, with D maybe TRBD1 (6 bases). Germline V CDR1 and CDR2: LNHDA, SQIVND (reference sequence). V was cut by 3 bases and J by 3 bases, with 12 bases left in between. The CDR3 sequence is 15 residues long. The CDR3 DNA reads TGTGCCAGTAGTATGGGGTCAGGGGCCAATCAGCCCCAGCATTTT. Its translation: CASSMGSGANQPQHF.

The chain recombines TRBV5-1 with TRBJ2-1, with D perhaps matching TRBD2 (6 bases). The CDR3 length is 17 residues. Trimming cost V 0 bases and J 0 bases, with 13 bases left between them. Germline CDR1 SGHRS, CDR2 YFSETQ. In DNA form, the CDR3 reads TGCGCCAGCAGCTTGGTTGGGGGGATCTACTCCTACAATGAGCAGTTCTTC. Translation: CASSLVGGIYSYNEQFF. Variable domain in full (rest from reference TRBV5-1 and TRBJ2-1): KAGVTQTPRYLIKTRGQQVTLSCSPISGHRSVSWYQQTPGQGLQFLFEYFSETQRNKGNFPGRFSGRQFSNSRSEMNVSTLELGDSALYLCASSLVGGIYSYNEQFFGPGTRLTVL.

V usage is TRBV7-9 and J usage is TRBJ2-5; D not certain. The CDR3 has 11 amino acids. The germline gives CDR1 SEHNR, CDR2 FQNEAQ (reference sequence). V lost 5 bases and J lost 0, with 1 base in between. In nucleotides, the CDR3 is TGTGCCAGCAGCCACCAAGAGACCCAGTACTTC. Residues: CASSHQETQYF.

This chain joins TRBV14 and TRBJ2-2, with 12 bases identical to TRBD2. The V gene end was trimmed by 2 bases and the J gene end by 1 base; junction bases not matched to a gene: 5. CDR3 length: 18 residues. The germline V gene encodes CDR1 SGHDN and CDR2 FVKESK. The CDR3 sequence is CASSQPGLAGWNTGELFF. For the CDR3, the DNA is TGTGCCAGCAGCCAACCGGGACTAGCGGGCTGGAACACCGGGGAGCTGTTTTTT.